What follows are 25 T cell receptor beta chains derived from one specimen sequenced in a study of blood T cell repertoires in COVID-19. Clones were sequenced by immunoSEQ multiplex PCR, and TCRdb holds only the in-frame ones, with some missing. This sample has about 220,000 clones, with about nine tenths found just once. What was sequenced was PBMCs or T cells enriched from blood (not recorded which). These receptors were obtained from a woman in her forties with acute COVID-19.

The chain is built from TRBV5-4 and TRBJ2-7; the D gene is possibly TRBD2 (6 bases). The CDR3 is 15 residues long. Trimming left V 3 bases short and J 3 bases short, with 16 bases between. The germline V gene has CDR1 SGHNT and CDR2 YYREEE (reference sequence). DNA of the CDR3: TGTGCCAGCAGCTCTCCCCTGCGGGAACACTACGAGCAGTACTTC. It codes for CASSSPLREHYEQYF. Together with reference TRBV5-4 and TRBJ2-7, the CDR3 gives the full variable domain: ETGVTQSPTHLIKTRGQQVTLRCSSQSGHNTVSWYQQALGQGPQFIFQYYREEENGRGNFPPRFSGLQFPNYSSELNVNALELDDSALYLCASSSPLREHYEQYFGPGTRLTVT.

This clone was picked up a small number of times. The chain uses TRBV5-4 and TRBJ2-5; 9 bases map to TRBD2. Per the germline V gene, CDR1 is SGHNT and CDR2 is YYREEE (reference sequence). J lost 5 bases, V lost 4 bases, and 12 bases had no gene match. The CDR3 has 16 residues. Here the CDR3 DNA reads TGTGCCAGCAGCCAGACGGCGGGGGGGCCGTGGGAGACCCAGTACTTC. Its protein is CASSQTAGGPWETQYF.

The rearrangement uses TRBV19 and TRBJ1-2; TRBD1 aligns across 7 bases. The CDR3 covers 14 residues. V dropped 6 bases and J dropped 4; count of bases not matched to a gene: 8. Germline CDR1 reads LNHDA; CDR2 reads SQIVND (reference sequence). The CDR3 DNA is TGTGCCAGTAGGGCCGCGACAGGGTTCTATGGCTACACCTTC. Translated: CASRAATGFYGYTF.

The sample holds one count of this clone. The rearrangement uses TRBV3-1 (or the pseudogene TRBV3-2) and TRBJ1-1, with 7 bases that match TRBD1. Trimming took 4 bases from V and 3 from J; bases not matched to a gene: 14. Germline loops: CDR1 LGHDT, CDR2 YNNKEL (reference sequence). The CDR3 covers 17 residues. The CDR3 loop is CASSPIGDRPLDTEAFF. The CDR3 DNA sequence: TGTGCCAGCAGCCCGATTGGGGACAGACCCCTTGACACTGAAGCTTTCTTT.

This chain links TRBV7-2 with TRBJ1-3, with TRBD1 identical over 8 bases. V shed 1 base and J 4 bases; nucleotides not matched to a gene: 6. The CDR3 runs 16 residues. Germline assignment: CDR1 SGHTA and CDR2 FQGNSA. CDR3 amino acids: CASSLVDRATGNTIYF. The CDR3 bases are TGTGCCAGCAGCTTAGTGGACAGGGCGACCGGAAACACCATATATTTT.

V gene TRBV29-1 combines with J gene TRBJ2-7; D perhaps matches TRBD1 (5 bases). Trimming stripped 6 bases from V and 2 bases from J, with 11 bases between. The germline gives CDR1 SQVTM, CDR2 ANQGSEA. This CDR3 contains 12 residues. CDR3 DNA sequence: TGCAGCGTCAAGGACAAAGCCTACGAGCAGTACTTC. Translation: CSVKDKAYEQYF.

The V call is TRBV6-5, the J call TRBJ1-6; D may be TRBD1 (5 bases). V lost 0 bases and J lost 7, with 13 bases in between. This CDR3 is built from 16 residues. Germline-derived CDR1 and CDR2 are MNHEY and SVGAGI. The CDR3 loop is CASSYSPGVRNSPLHF. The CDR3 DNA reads TGTGCCAGCAGTTACTCCCCGGGGGTGCGGAATTCACCCCTCCACTTT.

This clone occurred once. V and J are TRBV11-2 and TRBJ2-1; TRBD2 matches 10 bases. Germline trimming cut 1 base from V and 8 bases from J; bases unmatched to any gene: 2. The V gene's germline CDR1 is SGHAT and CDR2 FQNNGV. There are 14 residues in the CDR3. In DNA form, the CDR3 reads TGTGCCAGCAGCTTAGCGCTAGCGGGGGATGAGCAGTTCTTC. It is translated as CASSLALAGDEQFF.

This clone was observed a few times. The CDR3 reads CASSEWAGLSEQYF. The CDR3 DNA reads TGTGCCAGCAGTGAATGGGCGGGGCTCTCCGAGCAGTACTTC. The chain recombines TRBV2 with TRBJ2-7; TRBD2 is a possible D gene (6 bases). Germline V gene lookup returns CDR1 SNHLY and CDR2 FYNNEI. This CDR3 has 14 residues. Trimming removed 2 bases from V and 6 bases from J, with 14 bases in between.

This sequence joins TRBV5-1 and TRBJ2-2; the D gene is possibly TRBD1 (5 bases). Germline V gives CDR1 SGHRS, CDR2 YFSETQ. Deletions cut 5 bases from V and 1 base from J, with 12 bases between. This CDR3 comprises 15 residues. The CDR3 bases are TGCGCCAGCAGGCCAGGGCTTTTGAACACCGGGGAGCTGTTTTTT. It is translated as CASRPGLLNTGELFF.

The CDR3 coding sequence is TGTGCCACCAGCATAGCTCAGGGTAGTGGCTATGGCTACACCTTC. It yields the protein CATSIAQGSGYGYTF. The gene calls are TRBV15 and TRBJ1-2; TRBD1 is a possible D gene (5 bases). The V end lost 4 bases, the J end lost 4 bases, and 16 bases lay between the germline ends. The CDR3 covers 15 residues. Germline CDR1 reads LNHNV; CDR2 reads YYDKDF (reference sequence). Full variable domain (outside the CDR3, taken from reference TRBV15 and TRBJ1-2): DAMVIQNPRYQVTQFGKPVTLSCSQTLNHNVMYWYQQKSSQAPKLLFHYYDKDFNNEADTPDNFQSRRPNTSFCFLDIRSPGLGDTAMYLCATSIAQGSGYGYTFGSGTRLTVV.

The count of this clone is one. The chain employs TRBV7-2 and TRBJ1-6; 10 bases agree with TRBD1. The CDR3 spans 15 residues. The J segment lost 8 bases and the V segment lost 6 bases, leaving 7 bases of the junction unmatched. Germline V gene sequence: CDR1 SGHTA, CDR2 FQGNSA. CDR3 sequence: CASSYYGTGDSPLHF. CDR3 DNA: TGTGCCAGCAGTTATTACGGGACAGGGGATTCACCCCTCCACTTT.

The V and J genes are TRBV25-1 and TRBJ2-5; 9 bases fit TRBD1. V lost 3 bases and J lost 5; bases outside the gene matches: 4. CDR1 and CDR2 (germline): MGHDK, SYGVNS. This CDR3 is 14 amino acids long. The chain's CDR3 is CASSDGQGRETQYF. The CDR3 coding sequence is TGTGCCAGCAGTGATGGACAGGGGAGGGAGACCCAGTACTTC.

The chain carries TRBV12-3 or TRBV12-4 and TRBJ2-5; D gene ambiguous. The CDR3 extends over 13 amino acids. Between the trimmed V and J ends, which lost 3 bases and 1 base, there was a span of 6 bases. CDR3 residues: CASSLHSQETQYF. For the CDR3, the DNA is TGTGCCAGCAGTTTGCACAGCCAAGAGACCCAGTACTTC.

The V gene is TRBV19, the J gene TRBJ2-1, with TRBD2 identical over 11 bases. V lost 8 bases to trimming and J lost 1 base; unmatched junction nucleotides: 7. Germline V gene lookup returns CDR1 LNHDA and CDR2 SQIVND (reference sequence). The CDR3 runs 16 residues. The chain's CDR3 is CASAIASGGSYNEQFF. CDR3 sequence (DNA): TGTGCCAGTGCGATAGCTAGCGGGGGGTCCTACAATGAGCAGTTCTTC.

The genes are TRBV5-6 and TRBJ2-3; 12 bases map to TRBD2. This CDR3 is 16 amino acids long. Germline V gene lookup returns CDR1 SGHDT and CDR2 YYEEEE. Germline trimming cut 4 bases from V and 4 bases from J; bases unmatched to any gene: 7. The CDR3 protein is CASSPGTSGRPDTQYF. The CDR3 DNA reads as TGTGCCAGCAGCCCTGGGACTAGCGGGCGCCCAGATACGCAGTATTTT.

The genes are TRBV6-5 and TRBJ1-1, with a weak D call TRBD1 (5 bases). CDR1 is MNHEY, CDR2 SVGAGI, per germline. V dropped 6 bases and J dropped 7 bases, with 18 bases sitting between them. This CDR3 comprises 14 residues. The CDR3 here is CASSPVGRGLEAFF. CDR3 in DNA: TGTGCCAGCAGCCCCGTGGGGCGGGGACTTGAAGCTTTCTTT.

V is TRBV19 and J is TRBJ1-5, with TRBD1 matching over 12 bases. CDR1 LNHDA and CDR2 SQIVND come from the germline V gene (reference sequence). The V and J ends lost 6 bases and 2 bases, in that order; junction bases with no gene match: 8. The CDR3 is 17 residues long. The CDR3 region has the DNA TGTGCCAGTAGGACCGGGACAGGGGGCGTCGGCAATCAGCCCCAGCATTTT. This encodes CASRTGTGGVGNQPQHF.

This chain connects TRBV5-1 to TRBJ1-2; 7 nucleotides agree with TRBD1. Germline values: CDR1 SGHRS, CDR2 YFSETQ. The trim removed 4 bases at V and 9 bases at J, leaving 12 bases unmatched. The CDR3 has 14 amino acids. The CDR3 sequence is CASSEKTGYRSYTF. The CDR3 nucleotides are TGCGCCAGCAGCGAAAAGACAGGGTATCGTAGCTACACCTTC.

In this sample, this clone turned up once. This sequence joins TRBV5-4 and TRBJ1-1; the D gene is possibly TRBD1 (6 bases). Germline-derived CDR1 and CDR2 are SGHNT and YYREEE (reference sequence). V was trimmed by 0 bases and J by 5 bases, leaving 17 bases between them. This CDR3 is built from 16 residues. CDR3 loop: CASSLGLRGADTEAFF. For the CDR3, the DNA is TGTGCCAGCAGCTTGGGTCTCCGGGGGGCGGATACTGAAGCTTTCTTT.

CDR3 amino acids: CASSITTVRQFF. The CDR3 nucleotides read TGTGCCAGTAGTATAACGACTGTAAGGCAGTTCTTC. The rearrangement uses TRBV19 and TRBJ2-1; D gene unclear. With 2 bases removed from V and 12 bases from J, the gap between germline ends came to 11 bases. CDR1 is LNHDA and CDR2 is SQIVND in the germline V gene (reference sequence). This CDR3 spans 12 amino acids.

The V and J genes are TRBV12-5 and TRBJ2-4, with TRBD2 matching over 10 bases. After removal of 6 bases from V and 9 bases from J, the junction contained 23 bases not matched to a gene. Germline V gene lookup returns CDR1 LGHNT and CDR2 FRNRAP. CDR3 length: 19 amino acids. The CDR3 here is CASGIGTAGVAGGWLIQYF. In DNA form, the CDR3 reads TGTGCTAGTGGGATCGGTACCGCCGGGGTAGCGGGGGGATGGCTCATTCAGTACTTC.

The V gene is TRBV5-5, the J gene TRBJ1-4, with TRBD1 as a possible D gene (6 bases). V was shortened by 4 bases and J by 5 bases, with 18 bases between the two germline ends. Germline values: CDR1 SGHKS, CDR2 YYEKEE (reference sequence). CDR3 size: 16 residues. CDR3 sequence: CASSQGQGTYNEKLFF. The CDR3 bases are TGTGCCAGCAGCCAGGGGCAGGGGACATACAATGAAAAACTGTTTTTT. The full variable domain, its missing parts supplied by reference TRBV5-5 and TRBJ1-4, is DAGVTQSPTHLIKTRGQQVTLRCSPISGHKSVSWYQQVLGQGPQFIFQYYEKEERGRGNFPDRFSARQFPNYSSELNVNALLLGDSALYLCASSQGQGTYNEKLFFGSGTQLSVL.

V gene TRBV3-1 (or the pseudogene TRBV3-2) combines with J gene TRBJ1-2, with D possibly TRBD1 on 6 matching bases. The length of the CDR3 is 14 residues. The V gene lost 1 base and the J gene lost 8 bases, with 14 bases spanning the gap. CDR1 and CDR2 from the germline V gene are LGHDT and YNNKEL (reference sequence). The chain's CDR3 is CASSQVGGANGYTF. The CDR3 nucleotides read TGTGCCAGCAGCCAAGTAGGGGGGGCTAACGGCTACACCTTC.

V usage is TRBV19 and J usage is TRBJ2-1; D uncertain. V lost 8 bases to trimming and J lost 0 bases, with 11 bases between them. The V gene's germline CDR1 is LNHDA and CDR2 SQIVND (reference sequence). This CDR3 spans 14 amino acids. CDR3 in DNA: TGTGCCAGTTCCCCCGTTAGCTCCTACAATGAGCAGTTCTTC. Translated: CASSPVSSYNEQFF.